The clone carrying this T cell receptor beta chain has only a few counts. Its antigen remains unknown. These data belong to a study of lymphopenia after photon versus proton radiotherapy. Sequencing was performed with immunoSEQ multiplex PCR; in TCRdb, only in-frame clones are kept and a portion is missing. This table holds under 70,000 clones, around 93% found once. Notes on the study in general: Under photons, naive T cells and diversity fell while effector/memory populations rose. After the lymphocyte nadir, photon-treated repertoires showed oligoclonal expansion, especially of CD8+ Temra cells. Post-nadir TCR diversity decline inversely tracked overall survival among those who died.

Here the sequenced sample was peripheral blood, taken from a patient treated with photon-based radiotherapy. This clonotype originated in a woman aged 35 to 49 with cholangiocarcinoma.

CDR3 nucleotide sequence: TGCGCCAGCAGCTTGGAAGCTAGCGGGGGGGCCTACGAGCAGTACTTC. Translating gives CASSLEASGGAYEQYF. The chain links TRBV5-1 to TRBJ2-7; 12 positions agree with TRBD2. The CDR3 loop spans 16 amino acids. J gave up 2 bases and V 0 bases, and 3 bases lay outside the gene matches. Per germline, CDR1 SGHRS and CDR2 YFSETQ.